Listed here is a single TCR beta chain. This specimen comes from a study of ipilimumab plus nivolumab after autologous stem cell transplantation. Overall study: A median of roughly 8 nivolumab and 4 to 6 ipilimumab doses were given. The DLBCL group included primary refractory and relapsed cases.

The table came from immunoSEQ multiplex PCR; TCRdb's copy has only in-frame clones and leaves some out. The sample consists of 77,000 or so clones, around 80% of them appearing once. Starting 14 to 28 days after autologous transplant, ipilimumab 1 mg/kg was given. Patients got 3 mg/kg IV nivolumab weeks 1, 4, 7, 10, then biweekly through week 26. V lost 0 bases and J lost 7, with 13 bases in between. The germline V gene encodes CDR1 LGHNA and CDR2 YNFKEQ. The CDR3 has 15 residues. The source of this sequence is a male donor with diffuse large B-cell lymphoma. The gene calls are TRBV4-2 and TRBJ1-5, with D possibly TRBD1 on 5 matching bases. The sequencing used PBMCs, collected in a trial of ipilimumab plus nivolumab as post-transplant consolidation. The CDR3 protein is CASSQDGGTGQPQHF. CDR3 DNA sequence: TGTGCCAGCAGCCAAGATGGGGGTACGGGGCAGCCCCAGCATTTT.